These 25 T cell receptor beta chains were sequenced from one sample in a study of tumor and adjacent non-tumor tissue in lung cancer. The template was RNA from unsorted bulk tissue. The library came from three nested PCR rounds adapted from ARM-PCR protocols. TCRdb called the multiplex PCR reads again in MiXCR, with one record for every CDR3 protein. Of 78,000 or so distinct CDR3 sequences listed, 75% to 90% are singletons. Sequenced: lung tumor tissue. The source is a woman aged 45-65 years with non-small cell lung cancer.

In the case of this clonotype: This likely comes from a read error, as the CDR3 has no conserved phenylalanine or tryptophan at its end. The chain joins TRBV11-2 to TRBJ2-1; 10 bases line up with TRBD2. Germline values: CDR1 SGHAT, CDR2 FQNNGV. V shed 3 bases, J shed 12 bases, and the junction held 11 bases outside the gene matches. The CDR3 is 15 residues long. The CDR3 protein is CASSFIAGGDSGQFL. The DNA of the CDR3 is TGTGCCAGCAGCTTTATAGCGGGAGGAGACAGTGGGCAGTTCTTA.

V gene TRBV6-5 combines with J gene TRBJ2-2, with D perhaps assigned TRBD1 or TRBD2 (6 bases each). The CDR3 is 15 amino acids. Germline-derived CDR1 and CDR2 are MNHEY and SVGAGI. Trimming shortened V by 6 bases and J by 3 bases, and 14 bases separated the two germline ends. The CDR3 sequence: CASRWDGGYTGELFF. The CDR3 DNA reads TGTGCCAGCAGATGGGACGGGGGCTACACCGGGGAGCTGTTTTTT.

The V gene is TRBV20-1, the J gene TRBJ2-5; D may correspond to TRBD1 or TRBD2 (6 bases each). Germline V gene lookup returns CDR1 DFQATT and CDR2 SNEGSKA (reference sequence). The CDR3 totals 15 residues. The CDR3 region is CNAPKGGGGQETQYF. CDR3 DNA sequence: TGCAATGCCCCTAAAGGGGGAGGAGGACAAGAGACCCAGTACTTC.

The count of this clonotype is one. At one end, the junction sequence differs from germline, possibly due to a read error. V is TRBV6-1 and J is TRBJ1-5; maybe TRBD1 (5 bases). CDR3 length equals 14 residues. Germline CDR1 MNHNS, CDR2 SASEGT. CDR3 loop: CASNVMGPNQPQHF. CDR3 nucleotide sequence: TGTGCCAGCAATGTTATGGGGCCCAATCAGCCCCAACATTTT.

Within the sample, this clonotype is medium-sized (0.01 to 0.1%). This rearrangement joins TRBV12-3 or TRBV12-4 to TRBJ1-1, with D perhaps TRBD1 (5 bases). With 7 bases removed from V and 0 bases from J, the gap between germline ends came to 12 bases. The CDR3 loop spans 14 amino acids. This CDR3 is CASKRDPLNTEAFF. The CDR3 DNA is TGTGCCAGCAAGAGGGACCCCTTGAACACTGAAGCTTTCTTT.

On this clonotype: It is unclear where the CDR3 begins or ends on the DNA, so no DNA is shown, and the CDR3 is as TCRdb lists it. The chain combines TRBV20-1 with TRBJ1-1. The CDR3 is 13 amino acids in total, end residues counted. CDR1 is DFQATT and CDR2 is SNEGSKA in the germline V gene (reference sequence). CDR3 protein: CSVWTRRETEAFF.

Details on this clonotype: One end of the junction varies from germline; a read error may be responsible. In nucleotides, the CDR3 is TGCAATGCTAGAGACCCCATTGAGAGGCAGGGTGAAAAACTGTTTTTT. Translated: CNARDPIERQGEKLFF. The chain joins TRBV20-1 to TRBJ1-4, with TRBD1 as a possible D gene (5 bases). Germline assignment: CDR1 DFQATT and CDR2 SNEGSKA (reference sequence). The CDR3 has 16 amino acids.

Concerning this clonotype itself: At one boundary the junction diverges from the germline segment, which might be a read error. The rearrangement uses TRBV11-1 and TRBJ2-3; the match to TRBD1 covers 9 bases. The CDR3 has 13 residues. Germline CDR1 is SGHAT and CDR2 is FQDESV (reference sequence). DNA of the CDR3: TGCGCCATCAGGGGGACAGGGATGGATACGCAGTATTTT. Its translation is CAIRGTGMDTQYF.

The CDR3 DNA is TGCAGAGCGCGAATCCGGGACAGTGGGTCCTACGAGCAGTACTTC. Its translation: CRARIRDSGSYEQYF. V usage is TRBV29-1 and J usage is TRBJ2-7; 7 nucleotides agree with TRBD1. The length of the CDR3 is 15 residues. Germline V gives CDR1 SQVTM, CDR2 ANQGSEA.

This clonotype showed up just a few times. The CDR3 coding sequence is TGTGCCAGCAGCCAAGATCGCGACAGCCAAAACACCGGGGAGCTGTTTTTT. Translation: CASSQDRDSQNTGELFF. The chain joins TRBV14 to TRBJ2-2, with D tentatively TRBD1 (5 bases). The V gene lost 0 bases and the J gene lost 2 bases, with 13 bases spanning the gap. The CDR3 contains 17 residues. Looked up from germline, CDR1 is SGHDN and CDR2 is FVKESK.

Remarks on this clonotype: The junction does not match germline at one end; this may be a read error. The rearrangement uses TRBV4-1 and TRBJ2-3; TRBD1 might be the D (6 bases). In germline, CDR1 is MGHRA, CDR2 YSYEKL. There are 17 residues in the CDR3. The CDR3 DNA is TGCGCCAGCGGCCAAGAAGGGGGTGGGTCAGGGTTTGGTCCGCAGTATTTT. Its translation: CASGQEGGGSGFGPQYF.

This clonotype was counted between two and nine times. Since the CDR3 does not end with the conserved phenylalanine or tryptophan, this likely comes from a read error. The DNA is left out, because the CDR3 cannot be placed on it with certainty; the CDR3 is given as TCRdb lists it. The V call is TRBV11-1, the J call TRBJ2-3; TRBD1, the D gene given by the table, was not confirmed from the DNA. Looked up from germline, CDR1 is SGHAT and CDR2 is FQDESV (reference sequence). The CDR3 is 13 residues long, ends included. The CDR3 region is CASRGTGIDTHYL.

As to this clonotype: The junction does not match germline at one end; this may be a read error. The chain couples TRBV6-2 or TRBV6-3 to TRBJ2-3; 9 positions agree with TRBD2. Per germline, CDR1 MNHEY and CDR2 SVGEGT. The CDR3 covers 16 residues. The CDR3 spells CTSSYAEREATDMQYF. The CDR3 DNA follows: TGTACCAGTAGTTATGCGGAGCGGGAGGCGACAGATATGCAGTATTTT.

This chain uses TRBV6-6 with TRBJ2-7; no clear D gene. Germline loops: CDR1 MNHNY, CDR2 SVGAGI (reference sequence). The V gene lost 9 bases and the J gene lost 5 bases, with 20 bases spanning the gap. The CDR3 sequence is 14 residues long. In nucleotides, the CDR3 is TGTGCCAGTTACACAGAGATTACGACCCACGAGCAGTACTTC. It codes for CASYTEITTHEQYF.

J is TRBJ2-3 and V is TRBV6-5; D is ambiguous. Germline CDR1 is MNHEY and CDR2 is SVGAGI. CDR3 length equals 11 residues. Between the trimmed V and J ends, which lost 9 bases and 5 bases, there was a span of 9 bases. The CDR3 loop reads CARLEQDTQYF. CDR3 in DNA: TGTGCCAGACTGGAGCAAGATACGCAGTATTTT.

On this clonotype itself: The junction departs from the called germline gene at one end, perhaps through a read error. The chain carries TRBV29-1 and TRBJ2-5, with 7 bases that match TRBD2. The CDR3 consists of 14 residues. The germline CDR1 and CDR2 sequences are SQVTM and ANQGSEA. Written as DNA, the CDR3 is TGCAGCGTTGACTTTGCGGGAGATCAAGTGACCCAGTACTTC. Its translation: CSVDFAGDQVTQYF.

This clonotype occurred many times. The genes are TRBV4-1 and TRBJ2-5; D unresolved. V was trimmed by 1 base and J by 3 bases, leaving 6 bases between them. There are 13 residues in the CDR3. Looked up from germline, CDR1 is MGHRA and CDR2 is YSYEKL. Written as DNA, the CDR3 is TGCGCCAGCAGCCAAGGCTGGGAAGAGACCCAGTACTTC. As protein: CASSQGWEETQYF.

Of note for this clonotype: Because the CDR3 is missing its conserved closing phenylalanine or tryptophan, this is likely a read error. This chain links TRBV29-1 with TRBJ2-3; D is possibly TRBD1 (5 bases). CDR1 SQVTM and CDR2 ANQGSEA come from the germline V gene. V was clipped by 4 bases and J by 6 bases, with 11 bases between them. The CDR3 length is 12 residues. CDR3 nucleotide sequence: TGCAGCGTTGGTCAGGGTGGCGATACGCAGTATCTT. Encoded protein: CSVGQGGDTQYL.

The chain carries TRBV4-1 and TRBJ2-5, with 7 positions matching TRBD2. CDR3 size: 17 residues. The V gene's germline CDR1 is MGHRA and CDR2 YSYEKL. Losses at the gene ends were 1 base for V and 4 bases for J; bases not matched to a gene: 12. CDR3 in DNA: TGCGCCAGCAGCCAAGGGGAAGGACTAGTGCGAGTAGAGACCCAGTACTTC. This sequence encodes CASSQGEGLVRVETQYF.

Details on this clonotype: This likely comes from a read error, as the CDR3 has no conserved phenylalanine or tryptophan at its end. It is unclear where the CDR3 begins or ends on the DNA, so no DNA is shown, and the CDR3 is as TCRdb lists it. V usage is TRBV6-1 and J usage is TRBJ2-7; the table's D gene call, TRBD2, was not cross checked with the DNA. Per the germline V gene, CDR1 is MNHNS and CDR2 is SASEGT. Inclusive of both ends, the CDR3 amounts to 15 amino acids. The CDR3 loop reads CAGSEGLAEWYEHYL.

Regarding this clonotype: Because it lacks the conserved phenylalanine or tryptophan at the end, this CDR3 is likely a read error. The chain combines TRBV29-1 with TRBJ2-2; a possible D gene is TRBD2 (6 bases). This CDR3 spans 14 amino acids. Trimming pared 6 bases from V and 2 bases from J, leaving 13 bases between. CDR1 and CDR2 (germline): SQVTM, ANQGSEA. CDR3 region: CSVGISGNTGELFS. CDR3 nucleotides: TGCAGCGTAGGGATTAGCGGTAACACCGGGGAGCTGTTTTCT.

In regard to this clonotype: This may be a read error: a much more frequent sequence differs by one nucleotide. The rearrangement uses TRBV5-1 and TRBJ2-5; a possible D gene is TRBD1 (6 bases). From germline, CDR1 is SGHRS and CDR2 YFSETQ. CDR3 length equals 13 residues. The CDR3 DNA reads as TGCGCCAACAGCTTGGTGGGGGCGGAGACCCAGTACTTC. Encoded protein: CANSLVGAETQYF. Full variable domain (outside the CDR3, taken from reference TRBV5-1 and TRBJ2-5): KAGVTQTPRYLIKTRGQQVTLSCSPISGHRSVSWYQQTPGQGLQFLFEYFSETQRNKGNFPGRFSGRQFSNSRSEMNVSTLELGDSALYLCANSLVGAETQYFGPGTRLLVL.

Turning to this clonotype: A much larger clone differs by one base, so this may be a read error. This chain uses TRBV28 with TRBJ1-6, with 9 bases fitting TRBD1. J gave up 4 bases and V 10 bases, and 14 bases lay outside the gene matches. Germline CDR1 and CDR2: MDHEN and SYDVKM. The CDR3 totals 17 residues. The CDR3 is CANSLTGGIGYNSPLHF. CDR3 DNA sequence: TGTGCCAACAGCCTCACAGGGGGCATCGGATATAATTCACCCCTCCACTTT.

This clonotype was counted once. This rearrangement joins TRBV10-3 to TRBJ2-3, with D possibly matching TRBD2 (5 bases). This CDR3 is 13 amino acids long. CDR1 and CDR2 (germline): ENHRY, SYGVKD. V was pared by 9 bases and J by 0 bases, with 10 bases between. CDR3 sequence (DNA): TGTGCCATTGTACGAGGGAGCACAGATACGCAGTATTTT. Translating it yields CAIVRGSTDTQYF.

The chain uses TRBV28 and TRBJ2-6, with TRBD1 matching 8 bases. Per germline, CDR1 MDHEN and CDR2 SYDVKM. The CDR3 length is 17 residues. V trimming: 5 bases; J trimming: 2 bases; junction bases outside the gene matches: 8. CDR3 sequence (DNA): TGTGCCAGCAGTCTGGACAGGGTGAACCCTGGGGCCAACGTCCTGACTTTC. It codes for CASSLDRVNPGANVLTF.